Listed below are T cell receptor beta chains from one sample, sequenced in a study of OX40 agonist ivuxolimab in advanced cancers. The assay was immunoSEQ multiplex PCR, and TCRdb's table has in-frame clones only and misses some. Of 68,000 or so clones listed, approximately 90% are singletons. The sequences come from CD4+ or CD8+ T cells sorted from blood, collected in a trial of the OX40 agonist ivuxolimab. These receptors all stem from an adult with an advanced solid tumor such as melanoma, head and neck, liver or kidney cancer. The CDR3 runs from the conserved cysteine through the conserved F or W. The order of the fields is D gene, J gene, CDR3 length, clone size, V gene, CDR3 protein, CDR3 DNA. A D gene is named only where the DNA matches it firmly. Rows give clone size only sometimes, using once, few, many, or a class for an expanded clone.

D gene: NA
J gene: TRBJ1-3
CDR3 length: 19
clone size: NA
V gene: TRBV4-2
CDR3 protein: CASSHIFGGRGVSGNTIYF
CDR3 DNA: TGTGCCAGCAGCCATATCTTCGGGGGAAGGGGTGTCTCTGGAAACACCATATATTTT

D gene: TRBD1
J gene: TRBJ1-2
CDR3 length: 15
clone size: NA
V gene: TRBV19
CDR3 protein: CASSEHQTGGYGYTF
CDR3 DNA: TGTGCCAGTAGTGAGCACCAAACAGGGGGCTATGGCTACACCTTC

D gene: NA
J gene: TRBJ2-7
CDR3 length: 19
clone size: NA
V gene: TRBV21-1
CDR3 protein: CASMSRNRGFFKTSGNKYF
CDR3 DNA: TGTGCCAGCATGAGCCGAAACAGGGGGTTTTTTAAGACTAGCGGGAACAAGTACTTC

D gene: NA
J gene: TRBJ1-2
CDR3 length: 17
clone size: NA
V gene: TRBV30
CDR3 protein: CACSTLGISGRNYGYTF
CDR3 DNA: TGTGCCTGCAGCACTTTGGGGATCAGCGGGAGGAACTATGGCTACACCTTC

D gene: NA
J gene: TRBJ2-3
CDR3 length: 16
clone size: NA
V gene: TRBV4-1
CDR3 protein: CASSHRTDAGIDTQYF
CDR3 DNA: TGCGCCAGCAGCCACCGGACAGACGCGGGCATAGATACGCAGTATTTT

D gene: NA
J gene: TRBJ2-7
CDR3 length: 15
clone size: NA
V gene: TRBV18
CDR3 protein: CASSRGQGETYEQYF
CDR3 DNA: TGTGCCAGCTCCCGAGGGCAGGGCGAAACCTACGAGCAGTACTTC

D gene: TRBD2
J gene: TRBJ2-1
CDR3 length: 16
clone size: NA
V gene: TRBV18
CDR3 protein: CASSPMGLAGGRWTFF
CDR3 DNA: TGTGCCAGCTCACCAATGGGACTAGCGGGAGGGCGATGGACGTTCTTC

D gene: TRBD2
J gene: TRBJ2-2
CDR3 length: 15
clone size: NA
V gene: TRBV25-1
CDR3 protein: CASSETSGGTGELFF
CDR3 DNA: TGTGCCAGCAGTGAAACTAGCGGGGGCACCGGGGAGCTGTTTTTT

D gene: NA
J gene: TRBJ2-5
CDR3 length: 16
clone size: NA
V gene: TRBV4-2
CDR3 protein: CASSEGDVLTRETQYF
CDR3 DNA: TGTGCCAGCAGCGAAGGAGATGTGCTGACGAGAGAGACCCAGTACTTC

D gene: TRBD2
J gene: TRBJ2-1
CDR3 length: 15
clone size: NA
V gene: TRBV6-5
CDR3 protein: CASSYRGGAGDEQFF
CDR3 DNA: TGTGCCAGCAGTTACCGCGGGGGGGCCGGCGATGAGCAGTTCTTC

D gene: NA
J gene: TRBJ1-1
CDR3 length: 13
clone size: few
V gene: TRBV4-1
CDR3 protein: CASSQQRYTEAFF
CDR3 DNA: TGCGCCAGCAGCCAACAGAGGTACACTGAAGCTTTCTTT

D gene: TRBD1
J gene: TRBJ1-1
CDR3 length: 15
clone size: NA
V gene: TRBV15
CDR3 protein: CATSIQTGVAPEAFF
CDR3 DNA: TGTGCCACCAGTATACAAACAGGGGTTGCGCCAGAAGCTTTCTTT

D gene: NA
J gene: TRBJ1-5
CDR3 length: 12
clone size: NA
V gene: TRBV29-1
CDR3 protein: CSVRDGSQPQHF
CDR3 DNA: TGCAGCGTGCGGGACGGAAGTCAGCCCCAGCATTTT

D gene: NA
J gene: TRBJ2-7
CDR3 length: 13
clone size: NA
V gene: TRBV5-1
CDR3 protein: CASSLLSRREQYF
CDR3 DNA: TGCGCCAGCAGCCTCCTATCCCGAAGAGAGCAGTACTTC

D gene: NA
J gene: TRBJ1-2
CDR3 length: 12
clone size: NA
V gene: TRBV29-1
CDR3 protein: CSVRGQGYGYTF
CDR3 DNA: TGCAGCGTTCGTGGGCAGGGCTATGGCTACACCTTC

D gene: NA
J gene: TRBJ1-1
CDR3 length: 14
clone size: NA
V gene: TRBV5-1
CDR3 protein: CASSLTGRDTEAFF
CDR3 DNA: TGCGCCAGCAGCTTGACAGGGAGGGACACTGAAGCTTTCTTT

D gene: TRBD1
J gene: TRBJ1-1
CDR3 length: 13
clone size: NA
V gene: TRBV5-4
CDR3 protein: CASIDRGRDQAFF
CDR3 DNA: TGTGCCAGCATCGACAGGGGGCGCGACCAAGCTTTCTTT

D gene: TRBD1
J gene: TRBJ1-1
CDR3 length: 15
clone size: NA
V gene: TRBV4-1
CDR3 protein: CASSQDRTGRPEAFF
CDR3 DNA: TGCGCCAGCAGCCAAGATCGGACAGGGCGGCCTGAAGCTTTCTTT

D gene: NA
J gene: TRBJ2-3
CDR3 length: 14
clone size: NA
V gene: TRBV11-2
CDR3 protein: CASSLALGADTQYF
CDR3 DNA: TGTGCCAGCAGCTTAGCCCTGGGGGCTGATACGCAGTATTTT

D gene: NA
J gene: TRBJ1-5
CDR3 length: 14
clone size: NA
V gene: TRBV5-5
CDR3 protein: CASSQDGYNQPQHF
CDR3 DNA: TGTGCCAGCAGCCAGGACGGGTACAATCAGCCCCAGCATTTT

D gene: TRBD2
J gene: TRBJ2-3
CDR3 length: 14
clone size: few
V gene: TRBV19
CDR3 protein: CASGASGGTDTQYF
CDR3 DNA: TGTGCCAGTGGGGCTAGCGGGGGCACAGATACGCAGTATTTT

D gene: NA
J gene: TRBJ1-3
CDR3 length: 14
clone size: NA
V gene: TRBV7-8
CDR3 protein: CASSLPLSGNTIYF
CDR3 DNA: TGTGCCAGCAGCTTACCCCTCTCTGGAAACACCATATATTTT

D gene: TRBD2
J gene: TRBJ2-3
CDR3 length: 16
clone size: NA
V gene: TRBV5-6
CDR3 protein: CASSLEGGGAPDTQYF
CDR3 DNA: TGTGCCAGCAGCTTGGAGGGCGGGGGGGCCCCAGATACGCAGTATTTT

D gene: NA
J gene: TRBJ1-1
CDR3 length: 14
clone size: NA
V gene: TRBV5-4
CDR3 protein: CASSRPDVNTEAFF
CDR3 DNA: TGTGCCAGCAGCCGCCCGGACGTTAACACTGAAGCTTTCTTT

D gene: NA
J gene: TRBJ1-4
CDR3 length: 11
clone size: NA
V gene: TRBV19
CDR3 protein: CASSMDGKLFF
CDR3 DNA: TGTGCCAGTAGTATGGATGGAAAACTGTTTTTT

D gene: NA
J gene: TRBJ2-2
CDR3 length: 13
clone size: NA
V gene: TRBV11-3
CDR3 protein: CASSLAVTGELFF
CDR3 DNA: TGTGCCAGCAGCTTAGCGGTCACCGGGGAGCTGTTTTTT

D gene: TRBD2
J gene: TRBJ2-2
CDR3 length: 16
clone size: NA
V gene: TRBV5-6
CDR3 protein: CASGERGGANTGELFF
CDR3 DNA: TGTGCCAGCGGTGAGCGGGGCGGGGCGAACACCGGGGAGCTGTTTTTT

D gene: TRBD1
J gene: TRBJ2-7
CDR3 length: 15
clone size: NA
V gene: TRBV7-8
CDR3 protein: CASSWDRQGSYEQYF
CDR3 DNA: TGTGCCAGCAGCTGGGACAGACAGGGCTCCTACGAGCAGTACTTC

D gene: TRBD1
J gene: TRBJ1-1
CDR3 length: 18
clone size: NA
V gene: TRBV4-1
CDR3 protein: CASSQGGQGAAVNTEAFF
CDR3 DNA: TGCGCCAGCAGCCAAGGAGGGCAGGGGGCGGCGGTGAACACTGAAGCTTTCTTT

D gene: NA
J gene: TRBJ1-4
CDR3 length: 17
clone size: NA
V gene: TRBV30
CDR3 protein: CALLKGQGFGPNEKLFF
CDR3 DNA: TGTGCCTTGCTTAAGGGCCAGGGTTTCGGGCCTAATGAAAAACTGTTTTTT

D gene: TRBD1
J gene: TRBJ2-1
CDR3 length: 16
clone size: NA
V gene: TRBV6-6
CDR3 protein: CASSYKLQGAENEQFF
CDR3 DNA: TGTGCCAGCAGTTACAAGCTACAGGGGGCTGAAAATGAGCAGTTCTTC